Listed below are T cell receptor beta chains from one sample, sequenced in a study of cytomegalovirus exposure and HLA in healthy donors. Using immunoSEQ multiplex PCR, the repertoire was profiled, and TCRdb retains in-frame clones only, with some absent. The sample contains around 250,000 clones, roughly 90% of which appear only once. Sequencing was performed on PBMCs. Source of these receptors: a woman between 18 and 29 years old in good health and CMV-seronegative. CDR3s include the opening cysteine and the closing phenylalanine or tryptophan. The D gene is left open where the match is weak. The size of a clone is reported for some rows only, either as once, few or many, or as a class for expanded clones.

TRBJ2-1,TRBV6-5,TRBD2,-,CASRGLAGVHNEQFF,TGTGCCAGCAGGGGACTAGCGGGGGTCCACAATGAGCAGTTCTTC
TRBJ1-3,TRBV2,TRBD1,-,CASITGVSGNTIYF,TGTGCCAGCATTACAGGGGTTTCTGGAAACACCATATATTTT
TRBJ1-1,TRBV27,-,once,CASSLTGTMNTEAFF,TGTGCCAGCAGTTTAACAGGAACTATGAACACTGAAGCTTTCTTT
TRBJ2-1,TRBV7-8,TRBD1,-,CASSSTGQDYNEQFF,TGTGCCAGCAGCTCCACAGGACAGGACTACAATGAGCAGTTCTTC
TRBJ2-7,TRBV28,TRBD1,-,CASTGTVYEQYF,TGTGCCAGCACCGGGACAGTCTACGAGCAGTACTTC
TRBJ1-5,TRBV18,-,-,CASSPTAGNVDQPQHF,TGTGCCAGCTCACCAACAGCAGGGAACGTTGATCAGCCCCAGCATTTT
TRBJ1-5,TRBV4-2,TRBD1,few,CASSQETGGQPQHF,TGTGCCAGCAGCCAAGAAACAGGGGGACAGCCCCAGCATTTT
TRBJ2-7,TRBV7-2,-,few,CASSPSRSYEQYF,TGTGCCAGCAGCCCCTCGAGAAGCTACGAGCAGTACTTC
TRBJ1-5,TRBV28,-,-,CASITGGLNQPQHF,TGTGCCAGCATCACCGGAGGCTTGAATCAGCCCCAGCATTTT
TRBJ2-2,TRBV11-3,-,-,CASSLQGYGVGPDTGELFF,TGTGCCAGCAGCTTACAGGGGTACGGGGTTGGTCCTGACACCGGGGAGCTGTTTTTT
TRBJ1-2,TRBV18,TRBD1,-,CASSPGQGEGYTF,TGTGCCAGCTCACCAGGACAGGGAGAGGGCTACACCTTC
TRBJ2-7,TRBV10-3,TRBD1,-,CAISEPRTGSLNEQYF,TGTGCCATCAGTGAGCCCCGGACAGGGAGTCTGAACGAGCAGTACTTC
TRBJ1-1,TRBV19,TRBD1,few,CASTQDREVTEAFF,TGTGCCAGTACCCAAGACAGGGAAGTCACTGAAGCTTTCTTT